This T cell receptor (beta chain) was identified during a study of shared clonotypes between healthy human individuals (dated by TCRdb to 2018 to 2021). Concerning the study at large: A couple of women and three men aged 18 to 49 years were included in the cohort. For each donor, CD4 naive and CD4 memory were each given three plates, CD8 naive was given two plates, and CD8 memory was given one plate. Blood TCR repertoires of about 5 healthy adults were deeply sequenced to estimate repertoire size and the extent of clonotype sharing between individuals. To increase sequencing depth and limit assay-specific biases, different laboratories used diverse techniques to prepare libraries and sequence TCR repertoires. Per donor, leukapheresis produced somewhere between about 0.94 and 9 billion PBMCs. Points the paper makes about the study in general: Sampling was limited to blood, and TCR repertoires in tissue likely differ from TCR repertoires in blood. The genetic and exposure-history diversity represented was limited by the small number of donors. Pairwise subsampling led to the expectation that sequencing depth would affect the degree of clonotype sharing among donors. Even with the large sequencing depth, rarefaction of the sorted-subset datasets indicated that sequencing was incomplete. Clonotypes shared by all four sorted-subset donors showed higher generation probabilities than non-shared clonotypes. When a handful of donors were compared, the shared fraction of clonotypes was about 5.2% for naive CD4, 3.5% to 4% for naive CD8, more than 2% for memory CD4, and 0.3% to 0.5% for memory CD8. Estimated clonotype richness was generally larger for naive than for memory subsets.

As encoded in the germline V gene, CDR1 is SNHLY while CDR2 is FYNNEI. The CDR3 goes from the cysteine to the phenylalanine over 16 residues. CDR3 DNA is the only sequence kept; it has 48 bases, read in frame from the first base. Trimming takes 4 bases from V and 1 base from J, and the germline ends sit 16 bases apart. A note on this clone: Its antigen target is currently unknown. No quality values exist for individual bases; no much larger clone is one base distant.

CD8 naive samples consisted of CD45RO-negative cells that were positively selected for CCR7, yielding a CD45RA+CCR7+ population without TemRA cells. The donors were healthy, HIV-negative adults who had no recently reported acute infections or vaccinations. Only Caucasian adults living in Nashville, Tennessee, USA were represented among the donors. After blood collection by leukapheresis, PBMCs were isolated using Ficoll-Histopaque density gradient centrifugation and then cryopreserved in the vapor phase of liquid nitrogen. Analytical flow cytometry was used to check the purity and quantity of every magnetically sorted T cell population. Genomic DNA was isolated from every sorted fraction and measured by UV absorbance on a Nanodrop 2000c. Using the deep immunoSEQ assay, multiplex PCR amplified TCR CDR3 regions from genomic DNA. Extracted genomic DNA from each cell subset was distributed evenly across all wells of several immunoSEQ 96-well plates, and each plate was treated as a replicate. For sorted subsets, roughly 200 ng genomic DNA, equal to 30,000 or so T cell genomes, was loaded into each replicate PCR. Purified libraries were quantified with a Qubit 3.0 fluorometer, sized on a Bioanalyzer 2100, and re-quantified with the KAPA Library Quantification kit. Each immunoSEQ 96-well plate was sequenced on its own single-read 150-cycle Illumina NextSeq 550 flow cell. The paper's data handling went like this. Because the immunoSEQ output included only junctional sequences and no quality scores, the filtering could not be the same as the filtering used for full-length reads. Sequences were annotated with PyIR, a Python wrapper for IgBLAST v1.9, using IMGT germline references to assign V/J genes and CDR3. Any read was removed if the V/J assignment was weak (E-value above 1e-6), the CDR3 was missing, or the read contained stop codons, out-of-frame junctions, or ambiguous translated residues. V3J clonotypes were defined as sequences sharing an identical inferred V gene, J gene, and CDR3 amino acid sequence. Percentage overlap between repertoires was computed as shared unique clonotypes divided by the size of the smaller repertoire. Richness of each repertoire was evaluated using RTK rarefaction, the Chao1 estimator, and Recon v2.1 estimates of unobserved clonotypes. OLGA was used to compute generation probabilities for all TCRbeta clonotypes that the gDNA method yielded from a handful of donors. Sourced from immuneACCESS, this table was stored by TCRdb with only in-frame sequences that have V and J called. A share of the clones is absent; for the studies checked, an unresolved V gene accounts for under half, and the remainder has no known explanation. V, J and clone size derive from that table, while D and trimming were established from the DNA sequence. The sample contains some 2,100,000 clones, roughly 91% of them found a single time. Together, the top ten hold about 1.8% of the sample.

This sequence uses TRBV2 and TRBJ1-2, with the D gene not clear enough to name. This clonotype was sampled from a man between 18 and 35 years old in good health. Some clones in this sample may be carry-over from other donors' samples. Sequencing was performed on naive CD8+ T cells from PBMCs. The sample's cell subset or site label is to be understood as: CD45RA+CCR7+. CDR3 region: CASSVAQEGVNYGYTF. The nucleotide sequence is given as TGTGCCAGCAGTGTGGCGCAGGAGGGCGTTAACTATGGCTACACCTTC.